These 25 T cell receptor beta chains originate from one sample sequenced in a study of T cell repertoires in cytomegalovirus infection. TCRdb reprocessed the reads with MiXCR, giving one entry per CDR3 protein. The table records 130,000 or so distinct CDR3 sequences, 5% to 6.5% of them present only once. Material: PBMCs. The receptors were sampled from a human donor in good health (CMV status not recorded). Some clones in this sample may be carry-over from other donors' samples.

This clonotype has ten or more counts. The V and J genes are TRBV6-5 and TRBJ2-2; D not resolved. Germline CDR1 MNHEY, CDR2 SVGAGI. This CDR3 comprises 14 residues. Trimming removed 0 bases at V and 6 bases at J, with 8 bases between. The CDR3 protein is CASSYSLGSGELFF. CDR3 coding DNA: TGTGCCAGCAGTTACTCACTCGGCTCCGGGGAGCTGTTTTTT.

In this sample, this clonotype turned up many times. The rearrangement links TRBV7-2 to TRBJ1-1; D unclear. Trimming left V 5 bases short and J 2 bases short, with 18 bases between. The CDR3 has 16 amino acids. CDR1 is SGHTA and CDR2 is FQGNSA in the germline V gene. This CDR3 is CASSLFGPRTNTEAFF. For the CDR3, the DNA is TGTGCCAGCAGCCTTTTCGGGCCCCGGACTAACACTGAAGCTTTCTTT. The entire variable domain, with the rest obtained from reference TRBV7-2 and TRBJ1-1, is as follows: GAGVSQSPSNKVTEKGKDVELRCDPISGHTALYWYRQSLGQGLEFLIYFQGNSAPDKSGLPSDRFSAERTGGSVSTLTIQRTQQEDSAVYLCASSLFGPRTNTEAFFGQGTRLTVV.

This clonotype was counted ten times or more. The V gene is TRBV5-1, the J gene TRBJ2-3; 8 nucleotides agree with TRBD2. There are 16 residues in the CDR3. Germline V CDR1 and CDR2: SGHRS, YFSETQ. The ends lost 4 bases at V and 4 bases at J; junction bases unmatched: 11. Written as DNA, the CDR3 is TGCGCCAGCAGCAGACCGGGACTAGTGCAGGCAGATACGCAGTATTTT. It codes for CASSRPGLVQADTQYF.

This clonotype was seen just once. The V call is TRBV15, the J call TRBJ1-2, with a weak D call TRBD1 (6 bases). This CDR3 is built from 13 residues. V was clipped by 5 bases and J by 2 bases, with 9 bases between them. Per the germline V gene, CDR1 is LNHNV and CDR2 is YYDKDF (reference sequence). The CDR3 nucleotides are TGTGCCACCAGCCCCGACAGGAACTATGGCTACACCTTC. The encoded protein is CATSPDRNYGYTF.

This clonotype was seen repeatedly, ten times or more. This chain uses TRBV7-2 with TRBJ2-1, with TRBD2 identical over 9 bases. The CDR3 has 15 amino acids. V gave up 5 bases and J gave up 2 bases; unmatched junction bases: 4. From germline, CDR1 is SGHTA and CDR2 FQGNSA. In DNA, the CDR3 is TGTGCCAGCAGCCGTAGCGGGGGCACCTACAATGAGCAGTTCTTC. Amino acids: CASSRSGGTYNEQFF.

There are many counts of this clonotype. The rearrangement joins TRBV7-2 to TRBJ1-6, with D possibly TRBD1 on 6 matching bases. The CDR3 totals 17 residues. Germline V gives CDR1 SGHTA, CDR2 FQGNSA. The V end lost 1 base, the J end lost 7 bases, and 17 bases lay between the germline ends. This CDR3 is CASSLVQGETLNSPLHF. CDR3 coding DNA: TGTGCCAGCAGCTTAGTACAGGGAGAGACGTTAAATTCACCCCTCCACTTT. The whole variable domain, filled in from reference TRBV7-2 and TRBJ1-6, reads GAGVSQSPSNKVTEKGKDVELRCDPISGHTALYWYRQSLGQGLEFLIYFQGNSAPDKSGLPSDRFSAERTGGSVSTLTIQRTQQEDSAVYLCASSLVQGETLNSPLHFGNGTRLTVT.

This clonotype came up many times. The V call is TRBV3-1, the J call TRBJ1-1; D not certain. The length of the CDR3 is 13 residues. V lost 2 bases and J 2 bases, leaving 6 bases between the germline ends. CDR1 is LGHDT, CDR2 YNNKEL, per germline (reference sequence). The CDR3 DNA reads TGTGCCAGCAGCCAAACAGTCAACACTGAAGCTTTCTTT. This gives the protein CASSQTVNTEAFF.

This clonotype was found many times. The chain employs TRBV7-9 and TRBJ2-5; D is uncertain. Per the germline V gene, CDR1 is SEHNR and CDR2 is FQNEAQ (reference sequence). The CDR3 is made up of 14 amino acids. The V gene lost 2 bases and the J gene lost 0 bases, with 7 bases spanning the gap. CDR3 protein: CASSLQMYQETQYF. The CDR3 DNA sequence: TGTGCCAGCAGCTTACAGATGTACCAAGAGACCCAGTACTTC.

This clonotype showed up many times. CDR3 nucleotide sequence: TGCAGTGCCCTCCGGGACAGGGTACTTGACGAGCAGTACTTC. This translates into CSALRDRVLDEQYF. This chain joins TRBV20-1 and TRBJ2-7; 9 positions agree with TRBD1. V lost 6 bases, J lost 5 bases, and 11 bases stayed unmatched. The CDR3 consists of 14 residues. Germline V gene lookup returns CDR1 DFQATT and CDR2 SNEGSKA (reference sequence).

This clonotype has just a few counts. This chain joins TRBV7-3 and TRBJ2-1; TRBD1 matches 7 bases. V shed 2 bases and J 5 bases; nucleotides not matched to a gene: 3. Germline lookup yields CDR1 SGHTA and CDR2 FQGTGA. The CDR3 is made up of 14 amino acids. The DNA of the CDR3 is TGTGCCAGCAGCTTAGGGACAGCAAACAATGAGCAGTTCTTC. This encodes CASSLGTANNEQFF.

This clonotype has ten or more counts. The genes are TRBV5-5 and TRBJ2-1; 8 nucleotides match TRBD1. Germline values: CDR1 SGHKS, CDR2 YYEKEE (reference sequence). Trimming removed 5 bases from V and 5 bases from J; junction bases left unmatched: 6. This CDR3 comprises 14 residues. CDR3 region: CASRPGQGNNEQFF. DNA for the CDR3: TGTGCCAGCAGGCCTGGACAGGGAAACAATGAGCAGTTCTTC.

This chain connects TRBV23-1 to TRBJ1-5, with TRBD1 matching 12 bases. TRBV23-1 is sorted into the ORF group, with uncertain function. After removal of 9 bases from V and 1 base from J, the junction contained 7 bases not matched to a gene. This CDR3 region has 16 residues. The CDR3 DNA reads TGCGCCAGAGGGACAGGGGGCATATACAGCAATCAGCCCCAGCATTTT. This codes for CARGTGGIYSNQPQHF.

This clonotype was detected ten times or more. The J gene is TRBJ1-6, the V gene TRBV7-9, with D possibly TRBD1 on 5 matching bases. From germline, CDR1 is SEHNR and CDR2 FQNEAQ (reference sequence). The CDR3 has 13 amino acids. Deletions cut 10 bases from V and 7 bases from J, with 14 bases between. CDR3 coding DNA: TGTGCCACCTCATGGGGGGGGAATTCACCCCTCCACTTT. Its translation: CATSWGGNSPLHF.

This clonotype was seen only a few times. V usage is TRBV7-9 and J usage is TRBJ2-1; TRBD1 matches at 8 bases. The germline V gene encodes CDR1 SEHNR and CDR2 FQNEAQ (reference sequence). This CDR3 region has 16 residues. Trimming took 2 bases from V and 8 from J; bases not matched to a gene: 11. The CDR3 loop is CASSLRGRGLGDEQFF. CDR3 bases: TGTGCCAGCAGCTTACGGGGCAGGGGGCTGGGGGATGAGCAGTTCTTC.

CDR3 in amino acids: CSARGAVGGYNEQFF. CDR3 coding DNA: TGCAGTGCTAGAGGGGCAGTGGGGGGGTACAATGAGCAGTTCTTC. This rearrangement joins TRBV20-1 to TRBJ2-1, with 7 bases aligning to TRBD2. The CDR3 totals 15 residues. CDR1 DFQATT and CDR2 SNEGSKA come from the germline V gene (reference sequence). With V trimmed by 1 base and J by 4 bases, 7 bases remained unmatched.

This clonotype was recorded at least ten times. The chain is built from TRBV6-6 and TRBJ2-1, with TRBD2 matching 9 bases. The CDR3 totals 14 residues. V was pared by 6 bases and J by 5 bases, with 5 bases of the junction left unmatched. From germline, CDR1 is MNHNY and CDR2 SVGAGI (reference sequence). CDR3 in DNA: TGTGCCAGCAGCGCTAGCGGGGACAACAATGAGCAGTTCTTC. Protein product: CASSASGDNNEQFF.

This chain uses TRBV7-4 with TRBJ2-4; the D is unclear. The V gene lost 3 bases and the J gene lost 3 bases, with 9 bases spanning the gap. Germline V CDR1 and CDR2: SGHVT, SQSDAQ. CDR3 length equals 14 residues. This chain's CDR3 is CASSFALDKNIQYF. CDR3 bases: TGTGCCAGCAGCTTTGCCTTGGACAAAAACATTCAGTACTTC. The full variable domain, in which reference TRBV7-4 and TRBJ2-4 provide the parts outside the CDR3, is GAGVSQSPRYKVAKRGRDVALRCDSISGHVTLYWYRQTLGQGSEVLTYSQSDAQRDKSGRPSGRFSAERPERSVSTLKIQRTEQGDSAVYLCASSFALDKNIQYFGAGTRLSVL.

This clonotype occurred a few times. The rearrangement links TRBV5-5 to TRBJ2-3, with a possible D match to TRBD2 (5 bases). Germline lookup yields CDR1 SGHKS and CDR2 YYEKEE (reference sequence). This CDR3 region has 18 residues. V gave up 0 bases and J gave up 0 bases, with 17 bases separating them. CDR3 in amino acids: CASSLVGMTTTSTDTQYF. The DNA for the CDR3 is TGTGCCAGCAGCTTGGTGGGCATGACTACAACTAGCACAGATACGCAGTATTTT.

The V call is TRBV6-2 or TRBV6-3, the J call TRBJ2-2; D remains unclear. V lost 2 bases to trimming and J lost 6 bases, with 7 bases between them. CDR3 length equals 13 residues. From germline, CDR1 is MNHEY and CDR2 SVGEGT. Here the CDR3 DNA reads TGTGCCAGCAGTTACGTGGTATCCGGGGAGCTGTTTTTT. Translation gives CASSYVVSGELFF.

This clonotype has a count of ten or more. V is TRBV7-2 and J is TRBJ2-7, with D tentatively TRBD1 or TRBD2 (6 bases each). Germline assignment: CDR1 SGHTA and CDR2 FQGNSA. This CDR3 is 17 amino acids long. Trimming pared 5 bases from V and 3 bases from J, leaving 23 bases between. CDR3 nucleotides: TGTGCCAGCAGCCTATGGGCCCTACAGGGTAGCGGCTACGAGCAGTACTTC. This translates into CASSLWALQGSGYEQYF.

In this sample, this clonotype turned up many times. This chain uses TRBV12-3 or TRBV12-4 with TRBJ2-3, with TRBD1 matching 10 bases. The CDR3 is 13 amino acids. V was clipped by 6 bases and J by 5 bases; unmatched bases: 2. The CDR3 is CASRRTGGDTQYF. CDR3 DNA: TGTGCCAGCAGGAGGACAGGGGGAGATACGCAGTATTTT.

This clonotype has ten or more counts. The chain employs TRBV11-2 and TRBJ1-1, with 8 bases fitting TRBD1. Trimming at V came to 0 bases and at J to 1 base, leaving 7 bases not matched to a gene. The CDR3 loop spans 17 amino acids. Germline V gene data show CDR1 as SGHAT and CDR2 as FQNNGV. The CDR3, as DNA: TGTGCCAGCAGCTTAGAGTCGCTAGGACAGGGGAACACTGAAGCTTTCTTT. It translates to CASSLESLGQGNTEAFF.

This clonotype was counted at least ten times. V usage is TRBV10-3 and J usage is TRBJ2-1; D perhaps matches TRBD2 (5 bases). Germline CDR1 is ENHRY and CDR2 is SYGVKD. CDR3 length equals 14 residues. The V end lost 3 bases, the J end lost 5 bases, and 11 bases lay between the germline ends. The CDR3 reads CAISEGAGDNEQFF. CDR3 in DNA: TGTGCCATCAGTGAAGGCGCCGGGGACAATGAGCAGTTCTTC.

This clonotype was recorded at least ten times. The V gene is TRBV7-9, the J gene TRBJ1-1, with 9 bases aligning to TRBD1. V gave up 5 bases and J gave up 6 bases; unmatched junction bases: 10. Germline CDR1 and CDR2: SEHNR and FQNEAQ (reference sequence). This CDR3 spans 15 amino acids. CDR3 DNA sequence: TGTGCCAGCAGCCCGGGACAGGGATGGTTCTCTGAAGCTTTCTTT. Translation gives CASSPGQGWFSEAFF.

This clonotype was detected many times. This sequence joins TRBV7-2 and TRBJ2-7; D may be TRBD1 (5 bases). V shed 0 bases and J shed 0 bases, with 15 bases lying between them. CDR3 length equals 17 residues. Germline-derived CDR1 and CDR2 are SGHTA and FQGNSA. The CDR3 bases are TGTGCCAGCAGCTTAGCGTCTTGGACAACAATCTCCTACGAGCAGTACTTC. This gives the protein CASSLASWTTISYEQYF.